This T cell receptor (beta chain) was identified in a study of T cells in Graves' hyperthyroidism and ophthalmopathy. Study results and limitations: Most expanded thyroid clonotypes above 0.001 recurred in blood.

Germline V gene lookup returns CDR1 MNHEY and CDR2 SMNVEV (reference sequence). There are 12 residues in the CDR3. The germline V and J ends were trimmed by 6 bases and 10 bases, with 10 bases remaining between them. The investigators amplified TCR beta CDR3 regions from RNA transcripts. The HTBI primer set served for first-round RT-PCR of the TCR CDR3. TCRdb processed the multiplex PCR reads anew with MiXCR; each CDR3 protein has one entry. Here the sample spans more than 500,000 distinct CDR3 sequences, 35% to 50% being singletons. In this sample, this clonotype turned up many times. Its specificity is not known.

Sequenced: peripheral blood or thyroid tissue (not recorded which). The chain recombines TRBV27 with TRBJ1-6, with D perhaps TRBD1 (6 bases). This clonotype was sampled from an adult woman with Graves' disease, either hyperthyroidism or ophthalmopathy (not recorded which). The CDR3: CASRHQGSPLHF. CDR3 nucleotides: TGTGCCAGCAGGCATCAGGGGTCACCCCTCCACTTT.